These 8 T cell receptor beta chains came from one sample sequenced in a study of CD8+CD57+ T cells in acquired aplastic anemia. According to the study, genomic DNA was the template for TCR beta VDJ and CDR3 profiling. TCRdb reanalysed the reads using MiXCR and keeps one entry per CDR3 protein. The sample has 200,000 to 250,000 distinct CDR3 sequences; 34% are singletons. Sequencing was carried out using sorted CD4+, CD8+, or CD8+CD57+ T cells (not recorded which) from PBMCs. Receptor source: a human donor in good health, serving as a control.

This clonotype was found a few times. The gene calls are TRBV15 and TRBJ1-5, with a weak D call TRBD1 (6 bases). Germline assignment: CDR1 LNHNV and CDR2 YYDKDF (reference sequence). CDR3 length: 15 amino acids. V was cut by 3 bases and J by 5 bases, with 14 bases left in between. In DNA, the CDR3 is TGTGCCACCAGCAGCAGGAGGGCAGGGGATCAGCCCCAGCATTTT. Encoded protein: CATSSRRAGDQPQHF.

The sample holds a few counts of this clonotype. The genes are TRBV7-3 and TRBJ1-1; 10 bases are a match to TRBD1. The CDR3 spans 15 residues. Germline CDR1 is SGHTA and CDR2 is FQGTGA. With 5 bases clipped from V and 5 bases from J, the junction kept 8 bases outside the gene matches. CDR3: CASSRQGQGITEAFF. CDR3 DNA: TGTGCCAGCAGCCGGCAGGGACAGGGGATTACTGAAGCTTTCTTT.

The rearrangement uses TRBV10-2 and TRBJ2-3; D might be TRBD2 (6 bases). Germline CDR1 and CDR2: WSHSY and SAAADI. The CDR3 is made up of 14 amino acids. V was cut by 8 bases and J by 9 bases, with 21 bases left in between. The CDR3 spells CASESERARGTQYF. The CDR3 region has the DNA TGCGCCAGCGAGTCCGAGCGGGCGAGAGGCACGCAGTATTTT.

As to this clonotype: As the CDR3 is not closed by the conserved phenylalanine or tryptophan, this likely results from a read error. V is TRBV24-1 and J is TRBJ2-1, with 12 bases matching TRBD1. Germline CDR1 and CDR2: KGHDR and SFDVKD. This CDR3 contains 15 residues. The CDR3 loop reads CATSDSGQGAHEQFS. DNA for the CDR3: TGCGCCACCAGTGATTCGGGACAGGGGGCGCATGAGCAGTTCTCC.

This chain uses TRBV2 with TRBJ1-1; 9 bases align to TRBD1. The CDR3 contains 14 residues. CDR1 SNHLY and CDR2 FYNNEI come from the germline V gene. V shed 3 bases, J shed 6 bases, and the junction held 5 bases outside the gene matches. The CDR3 reads CASSDWGQGAEAFF. As DNA, the CDR3 is TGTGCCAGCAGTGATTGGGGACAGGGCGCTGAAGCTTTCTTT.

This clonotype was observed many times. The genes are TRBV19 and TRBJ1-2; D remains unclear. CDR3 size: 13 residues. Germline values: CDR1 LNHDA, CDR2 SQIVND (reference sequence). The germline V and J ends were trimmed by 2 bases and 2 bases, with 6 bases remaining between them. The CDR3 DNA sequence: TGTGCCAGTAGTATATCAGGAAACTATGGCTACACCTTC. Translating it yields CASSISGNYGYTF.

This clonotype has ten or more counts. This sequence joins TRBV5-1 and TRBJ1-2, with D perhaps matching TRBD1 (5 bases). From germline, CDR1 is SGHRS and CDR2 YFSETQ. CDR3 size: 14 residues. Trimming shortened V by 1 base and J by 6 bases, and 13 bases separated the two germline ends. The CDR3 DNA reads TGCGCCAGCAGCTTGCTCTCAGGGATGGATGGCTACACCTTC. Protein product: CASSLLSGMDGYTF.

This clonotype was observed at least ten times. The rearrangement joins TRBV6-1 to TRBJ1-6, with 10 bases aligning to TRBD1. V shed 5 bases and J 2 bases; nucleotides not matched to a gene: 9. The CDR3 spans 18 residues. The V gene's germline CDR1 is MNHNS and CDR2 SASEGT. The CDR3 coding sequence is TGTGCCAGCAGTACGGGACAGGGGTTGAGTCCCTATAATTCACCCCTCCACTTT. Protein product: CASSTGQGLSPYNSPLHF.